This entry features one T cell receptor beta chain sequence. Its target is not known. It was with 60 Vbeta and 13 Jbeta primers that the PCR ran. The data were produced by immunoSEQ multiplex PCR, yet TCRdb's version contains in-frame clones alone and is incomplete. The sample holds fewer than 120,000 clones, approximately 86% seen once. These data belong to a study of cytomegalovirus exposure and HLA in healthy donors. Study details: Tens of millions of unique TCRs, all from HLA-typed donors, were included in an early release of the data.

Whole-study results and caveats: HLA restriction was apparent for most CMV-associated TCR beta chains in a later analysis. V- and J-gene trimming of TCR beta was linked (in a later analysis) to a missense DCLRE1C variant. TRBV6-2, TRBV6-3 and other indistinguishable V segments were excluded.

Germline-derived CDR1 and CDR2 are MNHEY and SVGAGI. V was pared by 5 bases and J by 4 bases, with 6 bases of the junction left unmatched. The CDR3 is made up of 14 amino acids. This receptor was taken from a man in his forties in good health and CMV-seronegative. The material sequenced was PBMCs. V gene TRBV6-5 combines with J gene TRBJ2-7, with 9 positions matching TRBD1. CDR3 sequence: CASSRTGGPYEQYF. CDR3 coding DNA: TGTGCCAGCAGTCGTACAGGGGGCCCTTACGAGCAGTACTTC.